The next 23 T cell receptor beta chains were all read from a single sample in a study of blood T cell repertoires in COVID-19. Generated by immunoSEQ multiplex PCR, the TCRdb table keeps only in-frame clones and is missing some. Of fewer than 600,000 clones in the sample, around nine tenths were seen once. The sequencing sample was made of PBMCs or T cells enriched from blood (not recorded which). All receptors come from a woman in her 40s who had recovered from COVID-19.

The chain employs TRBV6-2 or TRBV6-3 and TRBJ1-3, with D unresolved. V gave up 2 bases and J gave up 2 bases, with 7 bases separating them. The CDR3 has 14 residues. In germline, CDR1 is MNHEY, CDR2 SVGEGT. The CDR3 DNA follows: TGTGCCAGCAGTTACGGCAGTCCTGGAAACACCATATATTTT. Translated, it gives CASSYGSPGNTIYF.

The chain carries TRBV19 and TRBJ2-7, with 7 nucleotides matching TRBD1. This CDR3 has 15 residues. Per germline, CDR1 LNHDA and CDR2 SQIVND (reference sequence). Trimming removed 5 bases from V and 2 bases from J; junction bases left unmatched: 9. CDR3 nucleotides: TGTGCCAGTAGTGTCCGCCGGGACAGAGCCTACGAGCAGTACTTC. Its translation: CASSVRRDRAYEQYF.

The chain recombines TRBV5-4 with TRBJ2-7, with 7 positions matching TRBD2. The CDR3 has 16 amino acids. V was clipped by 0 bases and J by 5 bases; unmatched bases: 11. Per the germline V gene, CDR1 is SGHNT and CDR2 is YYREEE (reference sequence). The CDR3 region is CASSLGLARGTDEQYF. CDR3 nucleotides: TGTGCCAGCAGCTTGGGACTAGCAAGGGGAACTGACGAGCAGTACTTC. Looking up the rest from reference TRBV5-4 and TRBJ2-7 gives the full variable domain: ETGVTQSPTHLIKTRGQQVTLRCSSQSGHNTVSWYQQALGQGPQFIFQYYREEENGRGNFPPRFSGLQFPNYSSELNVNALELDDSALYLCASSLGLARGTDEQYFGPGTRLTVT.

The gene calls are TRBV19 and TRBJ2-1; no reliable D call. The germline V gene has CDR1 LNHDA and CDR2 SQIVND (reference sequence). The CDR3 extends over 12 amino acids. The ends were cut back, 4 bases at V and 8 bases at J, with 9 bases in the middle. The CDR3 nucleotides read TGTGCCAGTAGTAGCTATGAAGATGAGCAGTTCTTC. This gives the protein CASSSYEDEQFF. Variable domain in full (rest from reference TRBV19 and TRBJ2-1): DGGITQSPKYLFRKEGQNVTLSCEQNLNHDAMYWYRQDPGQGLRLIYYSQIVNDFQKGDIAEGYSVSREKKESFPLTVTSAQKNPTAFYLCASSSYEDEQFFGPGTRLTVL.

This clone has a handful of counts. The genes are TRBV5-6 and TRBJ2-2, with 10 bases fitting TRBD1. The CDR3 extends over 15 amino acids. Losses at the gene ends were 2 bases for V and 5 bases for J; bases not matched to a gene: 3. Germline V gives CDR1 SGHDT, CDR2 YYEEEE. The CDR3: CASSFDRGRTGELFF. The CDR3, as DNA: TGTGCCAGCAGCTTCGACAGGGGGCGGACCGGGGAGCTGTTTTTT.

The V gene is TRBV7-6, the J gene TRBJ1-6, with D possibly matching TRBD1 (6 bases). The CDR3 has 15 amino acids. Germline-derived CDR1 and CDR2 are SGHVS and FNYEAQ. Trimming pared 3 bases from V and 7 bases from J, leaving 13 bases between. The CDR3 DNA sequence: TGTGCCAGCAGCTTCGCGGACAGCCGCAATTCACCCCTCCACTTT. Translated: CASSFADSRNSPLHF.

The chain employs TRBV13 and TRBJ2-3, with 10 bases aligning to TRBD1. With V trimmed by 6 bases and J by 3 bases, 6 bases remained unmatched. This CDR3 spans 15 amino acids. Germline V gives CDR1 PRHDT, CDR2 FYEKMQ (reference sequence). CDR3 in amino acids: CASRQTGGWTDTQYF. The CDR3, as DNA: TGTGCCAGCAGACAGACAGGGGGCTGGACAGATACGCAGTATTTT.

The chain is built from TRBV14 and TRBJ1-2, with 10 bases that match TRBD1. The length of the CDR3 is 16 residues. Trimming removed 5 bases from V and 1 base from J; junction bases left unmatched: 7. Germline V gene sequence: CDR1 SGHDN, CDR2 FVKESK. The CDR3 loop is CASSIGGQGDNYGYTF. CDR3 DNA: TGTGCCAGCAGCATAGGCGGACAGGGGGATAACTATGGCTACACCTTC. Full variable domain (rest looked up from reference TRBV14 and TRBJ1-2): EAGVTQFPSHSVIEKGQTVTLRCDPISGHDNLYWYRRVMGKEIKFLLHFVKESKQDESGMPNNRFLAERTGGTYSTLKVQPAELEDSGVYFCASSIGGQGDNYGYTFGSGTRLTVV.

The J gene is TRBJ1-5, the V gene TRBV18; the match to TRBD1 covers 7 bases. The V gene end was trimmed by 6 bases and the J gene end by 3 bases; junction bases not matched to a gene: 11. The CDR3 has 16 residues. Germline lookup yields CDR1 KGHSH and CDR2 LQKENI. CDR3 DNA sequence: TGTGCCAGCTCCCAAAGACAGGGTTCCCCCAATCAGCCCCAGCATTTT. Translated, it gives CASSQRQGSPNQPQHF.

CDR3 region: CASSETGVEAFF. CDR3 DNA: TGTGCCAGCAGTGAGACAGGAGTTGAAGCTTTCTTT. The chain uses TRBV12-3 or TRBV12-4 and TRBJ1-1; a weak D match, TRBD1 (6 bases). V lost 5 bases and J lost 7, with 11 bases in between. The CDR3 covers 12 residues.

The rearrangement uses TRBV29-1 and TRBJ1-3, with D uncertain. With 7 bases removed from V and 5 bases from J, the gap between germline ends came to 12 bases. This CDR3 is built from 12 residues. Germline CDR1 reads SQVTM; CDR2 reads ANQGSEA. This chain's CDR3 is CSAVTYRNTIYF. The CDR3 DNA follows: TGCAGCGCCGTGACATACCGAAACACCATATATTTT.

The chain combines TRBV24-1 with TRBJ1-5; a weak D match, TRBD1 (6 bases). The CDR3 is made up of 12 amino acids. Per germline, CDR1 KGHDR and CDR2 SFDVKD. Trimming removed 9 bases at V and 8 bases at J, with 13 bases between. CDR3 in amino acids: CATADSNEPQHF. CDR3 DNA sequence: TGTGCCACCGCGGACAGTAACGAGCCCCAGCATTTT.

V gene TRBV6-5 combines with J gene TRBJ1-3, with D perhaps matching TRBD1 (5 bases). Germline CDR1 is MNHEY and CDR2 is SVGAGI. V was trimmed by 5 bases and J by 2 bases, leaving 10 bases between them. CDR3 length: 14 amino acids. CDR3 amino acids: CASSPDSAGNTIYF. In DNA, the CDR3 is TGTGCCAGCAGTCCAGACAGCGCTGGAAACACCATATATTTT.

This clone was recorded only once. This chain joins TRBV25-1 and TRBJ2-5; 14 bases match TRBD2. Germline V lookup: CDR1 MGHDK, CDR2 SYGVNS. This CDR3 comprises 17 residues. J gave up 4 bases and V 3 bases, and 7 bases lay outside the gene matches. CDR3 region: CASSDPRLAGGAETQYF. CDR3 nucleotide sequence: TGTGCCAGCAGTGACCCAAGACTAGCGGGAGGGGCAGAGACCCAGTACTTC.

The V gene is TRBV13, the J gene TRBJ2-4; 7 nucleotides line up with TRBD2. After removal of 1 base from V and 4 bases from J, the junction contained 1 base not matched to a gene. Germline V gives CDR1 PRHDT, CDR2 FYEKMQ (reference sequence). CDR3 length: 14 amino acids. This CDR3 is CASSLDGGKNIQYF. CDR3 bases: TGTGCCAGCAGCTTAGACGGGGGGAAAAACATTCAGTACTTC.

The genes are TRBV7-9 and TRBJ2-1, with 7 bases matching TRBD2. Germline CDR1 and CDR2: SEHNR and FQNEAQ (reference sequence). The trim removed 3 bases at V and 7 bases at J, leaving 9 bases unmatched. The CDR3 is made up of 15 amino acids. This CDR3 is CASSFSGARGNEQFF. The CDR3 DNA is TGTGCCAGCAGCTTCAGCGGGGCGAGGGGTAATGAGCAGTTCTTC.

The V and J genes are TRBV4-2 and TRBJ2-1; possibly TRBD2 for D (5 bases). CDR1 is LGHNA, CDR2 YNFKEQ, per germline. The CDR3 loop spans 13 amino acids. Trimming cost V 4 bases and J 9 bases, with 13 bases left between them. CDR3 in amino acids: CASSLLGEAEQFF. Written as DNA, the CDR3 is TGTGCCAGCAGCCTTTTGGGAGAGGCTGAGCAGTTCTTC.

The chain joins TRBV7-2 to TRBJ2-2, with D maybe TRBD1 (7 bases). V lost 3 bases to trimming and J lost 7 bases, with 15 bases between them. In germline, CDR1 is SGHTA, CDR2 FQGNSA. The CDR3 totals 15 residues. CDR3 DNA: TGTGCCAGCAGCTTCGTTTCCAGGGGGGTCGGGGAGCTGTTTTTT. Translating it yields CASSFVSRGVGELFF.

This chain uses TRBV9 with TRBJ2-1, with TRBD2 identical over 11 bases. This CDR3 has 21 amino acids. CDR1 is SGDLS and CDR2 is YYNGEE in the germline V gene. V was clipped by 0 bases and J by 0 bases; unmatched bases: 14. The CDR3 DNA sequence: TGTGCCAGCAGCGTAGTAGGGACTAGCGGAGCCAACTTCTACTCCTACAATGAGCAGTTCTTC. Protein product: CASSVVGTSGANFYSYNEQFF.

The chain recombines TRBV14 with TRBJ2-4; D may be TRBD2 (6 bases). The CDR3 runs to 15 residues. Trimming cost V 3 bases and J 9 bases, with 18 bases left between them. CDR1 and CDR2 (germline): SGHDN, FVKESK. In nucleotides, the CDR3 is TGTGCCAGCAGCCACCTTGGGGGGACCTTTGGCATTCAGTACTTC. This encodes CASSHLGGTFGIQYF.

CDR3 sequence reads: CASSFSSGRAGQYF. The CDR3 nucleotides read TGTGCCAGCAGCTTCAGTAGCGGGAGGGCCGGGCAGTACTTC. The chain couples TRBV7-2 to TRBJ2-7, with TRBD2 matching 11 bases. V was pared by 3 bases and J by 9 bases, with 7 bases of the junction left unmatched. Looked up from germline, CDR1 is SGHTA and CDR2 is FQGNSA. The CDR3 loop spans 14 amino acids.

V gene TRBV6-2 or TRBV6-3 combines with J gene TRBJ2-7; 10 bases match TRBD2. This CDR3 has 11 residues. V dropped 6 bases and J dropped 12; count of bases not matched to a gene: 5. Germline CDR1 MNHEY, CDR2 SVGEGT. The DNA for the CDR3 is TGTGCCAGCAGCACTAGCGGGATAGGGTACTTC. Translated: CASSTSGIGYF.

The rearrangement uses TRBV9 and TRBJ2-1; 11 bases fit TRBD2. Trimming took 4 bases from V and 7 from J; bases not matched to a gene: 7. Germline lookup yields CDR1 SGDLS and CDR2 YYNGEE. This CDR3 spans 15 amino acids. In DNA form, the CDR3 reads TGTGCCAGCAGCCCCGGACTAGCGGGTGTAAATGAGCAGTTCTTC. Its protein is CASSPGLAGVNEQFF.